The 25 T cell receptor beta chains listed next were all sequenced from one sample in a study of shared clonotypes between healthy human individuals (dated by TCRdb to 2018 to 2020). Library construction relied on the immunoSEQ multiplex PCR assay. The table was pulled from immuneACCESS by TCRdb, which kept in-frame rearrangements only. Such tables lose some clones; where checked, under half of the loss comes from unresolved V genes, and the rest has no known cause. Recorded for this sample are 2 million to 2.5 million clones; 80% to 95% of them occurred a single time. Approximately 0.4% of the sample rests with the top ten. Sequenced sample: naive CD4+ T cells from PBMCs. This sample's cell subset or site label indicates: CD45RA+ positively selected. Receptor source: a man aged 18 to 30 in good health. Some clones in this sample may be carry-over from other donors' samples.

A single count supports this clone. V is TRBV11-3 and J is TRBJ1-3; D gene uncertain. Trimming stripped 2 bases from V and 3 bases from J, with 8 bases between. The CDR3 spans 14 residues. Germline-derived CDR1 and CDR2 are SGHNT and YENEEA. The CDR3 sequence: CASSLSSFGNTIYF. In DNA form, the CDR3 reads TGTGCCAGCAGCTTATCCTCCTTTGGAAACACCATATATTTT.

CDR3 amino acids: CASSLGRDRGTDTQYF. The CDR3 nucleotides are TGTGCCAGCAGCTTAGGGCGGGATCGTGGCACAGATACGCAGTATTTT. This sequence joins TRBV11-2 and TRBJ2-3, with D possibly TRBD2 on 6 matching bases. This CDR3 region has 16 residues. V was pared by 1 base and J by 1 base, with 12 bases between. In germline, CDR1 is SGHAT, CDR2 FQNNGV.

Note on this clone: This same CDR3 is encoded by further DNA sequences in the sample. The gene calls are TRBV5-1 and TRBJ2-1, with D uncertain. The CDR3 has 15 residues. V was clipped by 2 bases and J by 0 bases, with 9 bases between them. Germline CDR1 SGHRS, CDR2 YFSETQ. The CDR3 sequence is CASSLSPSSYNEQFF. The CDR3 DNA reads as TGCGCCAGCAGCTTATCTCCGAGCTCCTACAATGAGCAGTTCTTC.

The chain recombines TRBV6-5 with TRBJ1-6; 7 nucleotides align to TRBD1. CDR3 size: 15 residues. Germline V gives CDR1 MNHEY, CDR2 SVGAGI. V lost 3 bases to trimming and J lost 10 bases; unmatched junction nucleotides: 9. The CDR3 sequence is CASSYSGTADSPLHF. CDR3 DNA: TGTGCCAGCAGTTATTCCGGGACAGCCGACTCACCCCTCCACTTT.

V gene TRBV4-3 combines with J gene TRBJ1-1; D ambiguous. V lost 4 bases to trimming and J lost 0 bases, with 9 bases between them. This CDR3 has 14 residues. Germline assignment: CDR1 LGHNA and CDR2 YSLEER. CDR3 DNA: TGCGCCAGCAGCCGTCGACGTATGAACACTGAAGCTTTCTTT. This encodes CASSRRRMNTEAFF.

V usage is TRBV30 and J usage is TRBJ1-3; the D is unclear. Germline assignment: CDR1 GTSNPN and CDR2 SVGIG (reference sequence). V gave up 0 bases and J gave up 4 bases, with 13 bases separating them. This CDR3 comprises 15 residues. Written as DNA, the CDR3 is TGTGCCTGGAGTGTACAATGGTCTGTCGGAAACACCATATATTTT. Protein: CAWSVQWSVGNTIYF.

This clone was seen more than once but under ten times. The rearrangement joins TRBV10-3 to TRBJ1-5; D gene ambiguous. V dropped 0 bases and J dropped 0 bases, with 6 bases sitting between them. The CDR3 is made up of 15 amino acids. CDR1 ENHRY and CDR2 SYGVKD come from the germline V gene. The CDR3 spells CAISESANSNQPQHF. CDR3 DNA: TGTGCCATCAGTGAGTCGGCGAATAGCAATCAGCCCCAGCATTTT.

The CDR3 spells CATRTGPSTDTQYF. The CDR3 bases are TGTGCCACCCGGACTGGCCCTAGCACAGATACGCAGTATTTT. This chain links TRBV28 with TRBJ2-3; perhaps TRBD2 as D (5 bases). Trimming removed 10 bases from V and 0 bases from J, with 14 bases in between. CDR1 and CDR2 (germline): MDHEN, SYDVKM. CDR3 size: 14 residues.

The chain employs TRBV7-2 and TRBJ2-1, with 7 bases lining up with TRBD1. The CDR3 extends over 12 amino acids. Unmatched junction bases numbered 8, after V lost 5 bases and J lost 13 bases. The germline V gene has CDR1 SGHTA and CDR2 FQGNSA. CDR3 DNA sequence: TGTGCCAGCAGCATACCACAGGGGAAACAGTTCTTC. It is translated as CASSIPQGKQFF.

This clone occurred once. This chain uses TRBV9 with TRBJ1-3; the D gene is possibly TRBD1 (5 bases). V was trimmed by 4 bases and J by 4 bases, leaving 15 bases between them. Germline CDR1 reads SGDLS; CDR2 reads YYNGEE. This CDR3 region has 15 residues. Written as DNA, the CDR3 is TGTGCCAGCAGCCCTCAGACAGAGGTCGGAAACACCATATATTTT. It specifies CASSPQTEVGNTIYF. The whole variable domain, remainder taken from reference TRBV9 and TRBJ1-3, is DSGVTQTPKHLITATGQRVTLRCSPRSGDLSVYWYQQSLDQGLQFLIQYYNGEERAKGNILERFSAQQFPDLHSELNLSSLELGDSALYFCASSPQTEVGNTIYFGEGSWLTVV.

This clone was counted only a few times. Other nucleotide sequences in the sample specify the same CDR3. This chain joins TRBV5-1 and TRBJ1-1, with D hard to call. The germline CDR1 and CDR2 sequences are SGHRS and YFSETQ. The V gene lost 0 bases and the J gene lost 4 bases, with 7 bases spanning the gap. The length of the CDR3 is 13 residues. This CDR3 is CASSLVVGTEAFF. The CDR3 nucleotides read TGCGCCAGCAGCTTGGTAGTGGGCACTGAAGCTTTCTTT. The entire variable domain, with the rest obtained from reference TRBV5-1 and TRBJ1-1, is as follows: KAGVTQTPRYLIKTRGQQVTLSCSPISGHRSVSWYQQTPGQGLQFLFEYFSETQRNKGNFPGRFSGRQFSNSRSEMNVSTLELGDSALYLCASSLVVGTEAFFGQGTRLTVV.

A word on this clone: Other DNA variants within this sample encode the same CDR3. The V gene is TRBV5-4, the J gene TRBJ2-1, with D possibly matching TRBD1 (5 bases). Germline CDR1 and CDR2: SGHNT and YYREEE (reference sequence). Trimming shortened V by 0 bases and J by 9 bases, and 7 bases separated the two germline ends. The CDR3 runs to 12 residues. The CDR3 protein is CASSLEGREQFF. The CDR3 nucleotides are TGTGCCAGCAGCTTGGAGGGGCGTGAGCAGTTCTTC.

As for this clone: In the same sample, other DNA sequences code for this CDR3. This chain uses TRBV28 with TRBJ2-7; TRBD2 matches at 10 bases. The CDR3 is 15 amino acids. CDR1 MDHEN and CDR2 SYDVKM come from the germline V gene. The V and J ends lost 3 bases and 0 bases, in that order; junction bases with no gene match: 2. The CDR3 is CASSFWTSGSYEQYF. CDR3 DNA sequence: TGTGCCAGCAGTTTTTGGACTAGCGGCTCCTACGAGCAGTACTTC.

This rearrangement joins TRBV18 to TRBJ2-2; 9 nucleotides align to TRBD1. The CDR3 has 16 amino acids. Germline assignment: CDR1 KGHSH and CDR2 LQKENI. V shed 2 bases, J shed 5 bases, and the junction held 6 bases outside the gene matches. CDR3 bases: TGTGCCAGCTCACCATTCGGGACAGGGAATACCGGGGAGCTGTTTTTT. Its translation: CASSPFGTGNTGELFF.

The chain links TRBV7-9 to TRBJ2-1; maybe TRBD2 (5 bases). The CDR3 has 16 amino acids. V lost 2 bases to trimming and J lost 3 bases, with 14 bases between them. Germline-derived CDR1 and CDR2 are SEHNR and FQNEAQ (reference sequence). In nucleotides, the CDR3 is TGTGCCAGCAGCTTATCGCGCAGCGGAGGCTACAATGAGCAGTTCTTC. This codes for CASSLSRSGGYNEQFF.

The CDR3 region is CASSLDGGYEKLFF. DNA of the CDR3: TGTGCCAGCAGTTTAGATGGTGGATATGAAAAACTGTTTTTT. The chain has TRBV28 and TRBJ1-4; D gene ambiguous. CDR1 and CDR2 (germline): MDHEN, SYDVKM. This CDR3 comprises 14 residues. Trimming removed 2 bases from V and 6 bases from J, with 10 bases in between. Looking up the rest from reference TRBV28 and TRBJ1-4 gives the full variable domain: DVKVTQSSRYLVKRTGEKVFLECVQDMDHENMFWYRQDPGLGLRLIYFSYDVKMKEKGDIPEGYSVSREKKERFSLILESASTNQTSMYLCASSLDGGYEKLFFGSGTQLSVL.

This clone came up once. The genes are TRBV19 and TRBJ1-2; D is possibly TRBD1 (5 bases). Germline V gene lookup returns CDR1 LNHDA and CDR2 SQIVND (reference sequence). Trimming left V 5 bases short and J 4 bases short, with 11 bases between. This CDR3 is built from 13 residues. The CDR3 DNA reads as TGTGCCAGTAGTTTAGGGGACCTCTATGGCTACACCTTC. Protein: CASSLGDLYGYTF.

CDR3: CASSQSAGGAGETQYF. The CDR3 bases are TGTGCCAGCAGCCAGAGCGCAGGGGGCGCGGGGGAGACCCAGTACTTC. The V gene is TRBV4-2, the J gene TRBJ2-5; 8 positions match TRBD1. V was pared by 3 bases and J by 5 bases, with 11 bases of the junction left unmatched. The CDR3 is 16 amino acids. Germline CDR1 reads LGHNA; CDR2 reads YNFKEQ.

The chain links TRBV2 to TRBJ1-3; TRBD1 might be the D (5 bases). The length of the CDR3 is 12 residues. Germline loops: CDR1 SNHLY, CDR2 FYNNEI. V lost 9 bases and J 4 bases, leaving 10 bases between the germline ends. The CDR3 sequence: CASGGLGNTIYF. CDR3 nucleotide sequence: TGTGCCAGTGGGGGTTTAGGAAACACCATATATTTT.

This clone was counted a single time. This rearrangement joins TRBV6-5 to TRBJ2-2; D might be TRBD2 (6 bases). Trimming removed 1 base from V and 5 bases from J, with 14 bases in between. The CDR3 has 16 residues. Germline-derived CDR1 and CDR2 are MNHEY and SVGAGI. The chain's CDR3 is CASSYWRDLQTGELFF. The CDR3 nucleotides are TGTGCCAGCAGTTACTGGCGGGATTTACAAACCGGGGAGCTGTTTTTT.

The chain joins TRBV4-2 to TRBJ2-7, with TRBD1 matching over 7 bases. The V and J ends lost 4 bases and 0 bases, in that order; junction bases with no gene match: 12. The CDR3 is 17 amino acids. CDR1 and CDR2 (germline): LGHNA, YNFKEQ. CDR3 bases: TGTGCCAGCAGCCGCCTCGCTCCGGGACAGAGCTCCTACGAGCAGTACTTC. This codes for CASSRLAPGQSSYEQYF.

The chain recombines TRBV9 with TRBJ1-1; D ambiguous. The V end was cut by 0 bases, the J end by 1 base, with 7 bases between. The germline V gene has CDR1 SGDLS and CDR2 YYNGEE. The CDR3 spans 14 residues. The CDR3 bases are TGTGCCAGCAGCGTAGGCGATCAGAACACTGAAGCTTTCTTT. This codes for CASSVGDQNTEAFF.

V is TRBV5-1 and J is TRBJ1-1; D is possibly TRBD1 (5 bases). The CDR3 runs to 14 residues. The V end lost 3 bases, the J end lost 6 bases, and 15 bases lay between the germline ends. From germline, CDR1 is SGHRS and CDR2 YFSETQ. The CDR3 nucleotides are TGCGCCAGCAGCTCCCTCGGGGGGTCGTCTGAAGCTTTCTTT. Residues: CASSSLGGSSEAFF.

CDR3 region: CASSLKGPGEQYF. The CDR3 DNA is TGTGCCAGCAGCTTAAAGGGGCCTGGCGAGCAGTACTTC. The rearrangement uses TRBV7-6 and TRBJ2-7; TRBD1 might be the D (5 bases). Looked up from germline, CDR1 is SGHVS and CDR2 is FNYEAQ. The CDR3 extends over 13 amino acids. V lost 2 bases to trimming and J lost 6 bases, with 11 bases between them.

The CDR3 DNA follows: TGCGCCAGCAGCGTGGACAGGGGTTTCGCTGAAGCTTTCTTT. Translated, it gives CASSVDRGFAEAFF. This rearrangement joins TRBV5-1 to TRBJ1-1; 9 bases align to TRBD1. This CDR3 comprises 14 residues. Germline values: CDR1 SGHRS, CDR2 YFSETQ. V was clipped by 4 bases and J by 6 bases; unmatched bases: 7.